The 28 T cell receptor beta chains given below trace back to one sample, sequenced in a study of blood T cell repertoires in COVID-19. Libraries were prepared by immunoSEQ multiplex PCR; TCRdb keeps only in-frame clonotypes and omits some of them. The sample contains over 120,000 clones, approximately 88% of which appear only once. The sequencing input was peripheral blood. Every receptor here comes from a woman aged 50 to 60 with acute or convalescent COVID-19.

The V gene is TRBV20-1, the J gene TRBJ1-2, with D hard to call. The CDR3 consists of 15 residues. Trimming pared 3 bases from V and 4 bases from J, leaving 18 bases between. CDR1 and CDR2 from the germline V gene are DFQATT and SNEGSKA (reference sequence). CDR3: CSASNFVKGGYGYTF. DNA for the CDR3: TGCAGTGCTAGTAACTTCGTGAAGGGAGGCTATGGCTACACCTTC.

The chain employs TRBV5-5 and TRBJ2-6; 7 nucleotides agree with TRBD1. CDR3 size: 18 residues. The germline V gene has CDR1 SGHKS and CDR2 YYEKEE (reference sequence). The V gene end was trimmed by 1 base and the J gene end by 0 bases; junction bases not matched to a gene: 7. The CDR3 region is CASSLTGARGSGANVLTF. Written as DNA, the CDR3 is TGTGCCAGCAGCTTGACAGGGGCCCGCGGCTCTGGGGCCAACGTCCTGACTTTC. Supplemented by reference TRBV5-5 and TRBJ2-6, the full variable domain reads DAGVTQSPTHLIKTRGQQVTLRCSPISGHKSVSWYQQVLGQGPQFIFQYYEKEERGRGNFPDRFSARQFPNYSSELNVNALLLGDSALYLCASSLTGARGSGANVLTFGAGSRLTVL.

This clone showed up just a few times. This rearrangement joins TRBV4-1 to TRBJ1-4; 9 bases fit TRBD1. This CDR3 contains 15 residues. The V gene end was trimmed by 2 bases and the J gene end by 8 bases; junction bases not matched to a gene: 6. Germline lookup yields CDR1 MGHRA and CDR2 YSYEKL. The CDR3 reads CASSQPGTGNEKLFF. CDR3 nucleotides: TGCGCCAGCAGCCAACCCGGGACAGGGAACGAAAAACTGTTTTTT.

The chain combines TRBV6-4 with TRBJ1-2; 8 bases are a match to TRBD1. V trimming: 6 bases; J trimming: 5 bases; junction bases outside the gene matches: 8. This CDR3 has 14 residues. CDR1 is MRHNA and CDR2 is SNTAGT in the germline V gene. The CDR3 sequence is CASRESTGEYGYTF. The CDR3, as DNA: TGTGCCAGCAGGGAGTCGACAGGGGAGTATGGCTACACCTTC.

The chain links TRBV25-1 to TRBJ1-1; D is undetermined. Per the germline V gene, CDR1 is MGHDK and CDR2 is SYGVNS. The CDR3 is 15 residues long. Trimming left V 6 bases short and J 0 bases short, with 14 bases between. CDR3 loop: CASSPRRFMNTEAFF. As DNA, the CDR3 is TGTGCCAGCAGCCCCAGGAGGTTCATGAACACTGAAGCTTTCTTT. Looking up the rest from reference TRBV25-1 and TRBJ1-1 gives the full variable domain: EADIYQTPRYLVIGTGKKITLECSQTMGHDKMYWYQQDPGMELHLIHYSYGVNSTEKGDLSSESTVSRIRTEHFPLTLESARPSHTSQYLCASSPRRFMNTEAFFGQGTRLTVV.

The gene calls are TRBV24-1 and TRBJ2-1; 9 bases map to TRBD2. Germline values: CDR1 KGHDR, CDR2 SFDVKD. The V segment lost 3 bases and the J segment 8 bases; nucleotides outside the gene matches: 13. This CDR3 is 17 amino acids long. The CDR3 DNA reads TGTGCCACCAGTGATCAGGCTAGCGGGACCTTCAACGATGAGCAGTTCTTC. This sequence encodes CATSDQASGTFNDEQFF.

This chain uses TRBV6-5 with TRBJ2-5; possible D gene TRBD2, 6 bases. Per germline, CDR1 MNHEY and CDR2 SVGAGI. Trimming shortened V by 7 bases and J by 2 bases, and 14 bases separated the two germline ends. The CDR3 is 14 residues long. The chain's CDR3 is CASTWGLNQETQYF. DNA for the CDR3: TGTGCCAGCACCTGGGGACTGAATCAAGAGACCCAGTACTTC.

The rearrangement uses TRBV29-1 and TRBJ1-1; TRBD1 aligns across 7 bases. Trimming at V came to 6 bases and at J to 1 base, leaving 5 bases not matched to a gene. Germline values: CDR1 SQVTM, CDR2 ANQGSEA. The CDR3 is 13 amino acids. The DNA of the CDR3 is TGCAGCGTGTCCCAGGGGGGGAACACTGAAGCTTTCTTT. It encodes CSVSQGGNTEAFF.

The rearrangement links TRBV9 to TRBJ2-7; D not resolved. In germline, CDR1 is SGDLS, CDR2 YYNGEE. CDR3 length equals 12 residues. V shed 5 bases and J shed 4 bases, with 10 bases lying between them. CDR3 DNA sequence: TGTGCCAGCAGTGGAGACTTGTACGAGCAGTACTTC. It translates to CASSGDLYEQYF.

Worth noting for this clone: Other DNA sequences within the sample encode an identical CDR3. The chain has TRBV7-9 and TRBJ2-5; D remains ambiguous. This CDR3 is 12 amino acids long. The germline gives CDR1 SEHNR, CDR2 FQNEAQ (reference sequence). Trimming left V 5 bases short and J 4 bases short, with 8 bases between. The DNA for the CDR3 is TGTGCCAGCAGCCCTTCGGGAGAGACCCAGTACTTC. Its protein product is CASSPSGETQYF.

In this sample, this clone turned up once. This chain joins TRBV19 and TRBJ2-7; tentative D call: TRBD1 (6 bases). The CDR3 is made up of 15 amino acids. V lost 3 bases and J 7 bases, leaving 19 bases between the germline ends. Germline loops: CDR1 LNHDA, CDR2 SQIVND (reference sequence). CDR3 sequence reads: CASSMEVPGQREQYF. The DNA for the CDR3 is TGTGCCAGTAGTATGGAAGTCCCGGGACAACGGGAGCAGTACTTC.

The rearrangement links TRBV3-1 (or the pseudogene TRBV3-2) to TRBJ2-3, with 8 nucleotides matching TRBD2. The V and J ends lost 2 bases and 0 bases, in that order; junction bases with no gene match: 7. CDR3 size: 17 residues. Germline V gene sequence: CDR1 LGHDT, CDR2 YNNKEL (reference sequence). This chain's CDR3 is CASSQTPGGASTDTQYF. The DNA for the CDR3 is TGTGCCAGCAGCCAAACGCCCGGGGGGGCTAGCACAGATACGCAGTATTTT.

The V call is TRBV6-5, the J call TRBJ1-2, with D tentatively TRBD1 (6 bases). The CDR3 spans 14 residues. The germline V gene has CDR1 MNHEY and CDR2 SVGAGI. Between the trimmed V and J ends, which lost 2 bases and 8 bases, there was a span of 15 bases. The CDR3 nucleotides read TGTGCCAGCAGTTACAGGGGAAAGGGGGAGGGCTACACCTTC. It is translated as CASSYRGKGEGYTF.

V usage is TRBV19 and J usage is TRBJ1-5, with 11 bases matching TRBD1. The CDR3 consists of 15 residues. V shed 6 bases, J shed 3 bases, and the junction held 4 bases outside the gene matches. Germline-derived CDR1 and CDR2 are LNHDA and SQIVND (reference sequence). Written as DNA, the CDR3 is TGTGCCAGTAGCGCGGACAGGGGGCCCAATCAGCCCCAGCATTTT. Its protein product is CASSADRGPNQPQHF.

DNA for the CDR3: TGTGCCAGCAGCCCCGGACTTTACGAGCAGTACTTC. Amino acids: CASSPGLYEQYF. This chain connects TRBV11-2 to TRBJ2-7, with D possibly matching TRBD2 (5 bases). The V gene lost 5 bases and the J gene lost 4 bases, with 9 bases spanning the gap. The CDR3 loop spans 12 amino acids. Germline loops: CDR1 SGHAT, CDR2 FQNNGV.

The chain employs TRBV30 and TRBJ1-5; D not resolved. CDR1 and CDR2 from the germline V gene are GTSNPN and SVGIG (reference sequence). The V and J ends lost 1 base and 2 bases respectively, with 9 bases between them. CDR3 length: 14 amino acids. The CDR3 region has the DNA TGTGCCTGGAGTGCAGACACGGGCAATCAGCCCCAGCATTTT. It yields the protein CAWSADTGNQPQHF.

The CDR3: CASSLSQGLAYGYTF. As DNA, the CDR3 is TGCGCCAGCAGCTTGTCGCAGGGTCTCGCCTATGGCTACACCTTC. The chain is built from TRBV5-1 and TRBJ1-2; D is perhaps TRBD1 (5 bases). V was pared by 1 base and J by 4 bases, with 14 bases between. This CDR3 contains 15 residues. Germline CDR1 SGHRS, CDR2 YFSETQ.

V is TRBV2 and J is TRBJ2-1; D is unresolved. The CDR3 totals 15 residues. From germline, CDR1 is SNHLY and CDR2 FYNNEI. Trimming took 5 bases from V and 0 from J, leaving 11 bases between them. CDR3 loop: CASSRLGSSYNEQFF. DNA for the CDR3: TGTGCCAGCAGTAGACTCGGCAGCTCCTACAATGAGCAGTTCTTC.

V is TRBV29-1 and J is TRBJ1-2, with 8 bases that match TRBD1. This CDR3 has 15 residues. The germline V gene has CDR1 SQVTM and CDR2 ANQGSEA. The V segment lost 4 bases and the J segment 0 bases; nucleotides outside the gene matches: 7. The CDR3 nucleotides read TGCAGCGTTGGCGGACAGGGAGGAACTAACTATGGCTACACCTTC. It yields the protein CSVGGQGGTNYGYTF.

The chain recombines TRBV5-1 with TRBJ2-3; perhaps TRBD1 as D (5 bases). From germline, CDR1 is SGHRS and CDR2 YFSETQ. The CDR3 consists of 16 residues. Trimming removed 3 bases at V and 4 bases at J, with 18 bases between. DNA of the CDR3: TGCGCCAGCAGCTCGGTCCCCAGGGTTGGCTCAGATACGCAGTATTTT. Encoded protein: CASSSVPRVGSDTQYF.

The chain has TRBV30 and TRBJ1-1; 8 bases map to TRBD1. Losses at the gene ends were 4 bases for V and 4 bases for J; bases not matched to a gene: 5. Germline assignment: CDR1 GTSNPN and CDR2 SVGIG (reference sequence). This CDR3 region has 13 residues. The CDR3 region has the DNA TGTGCCTGGACTGACAGGGGCTTCACTGAAGCTTTCTTT. Protein: CAWTDRGFTEAFF.

V is TRBV12-3 or TRBV12-4 and J is TRBJ2-7, with D possibly matching TRBD2 (6 bases). V lost 9 bases and J lost 6, with 18 bases in between. This CDR3 region has 13 residues. The CDR3: CASTRDSLREQYF. CDR3 DNA: TGTGCCAGTACACGGGACTCCCTCCGCGAGCAGTACTTC.

The chain joins TRBV28 to TRBJ2-3; no definite D call. Trimming removed 5 bases from V and 4 bases from J, with 16 bases in between. The CDR3 has 15 residues. Germline values: CDR1 MDHEN, CDR2 SYDVKM. CDR3 in DNA: TGTGCCAGCAGTGAGTCCCAAGATCCCCCAGATACGCAGTATTTT. Translation gives CASSESQDPPDTQYF.

This rearrangement joins TRBV28 to TRBJ1-1; a possible D gene is TRBD1 (5 bases). Per the germline V gene, CDR1 is MDHEN and CDR2 is SYDVKM. CDR3 size: 14 residues. Trimming took 3 bases from V and 5 from J, leaving 13 bases between them. The CDR3 here is CASSLGGWTTEAFF. CDR3 sequence (DNA): TGTGCCAGCAGTTTGGGGGGGTGGACGACTGAAGCTTTCTTT.

This clone was detected only a few times. The J gene is TRBJ2-5, the V gene TRBV10-3; 8 nucleotides agree with TRBD2. J lost 5 bases, V lost 3 bases, and 8 bases had no gene match. The CDR3 is 15 residues long. Germline CDR1 is ENHRY and CDR2 is SYGVKD. DNA for the CDR3: TGTGCCATCAGTGAAACGGCGGGAGGAAGGGAGACCCAGTACTTC. This sequence encodes CAISETAGGRETQYF.

The gene calls are TRBV6-5 and TRBJ1-1; tentatively, D is TRBD1 (6 bases). This CDR3 comprises 13 residues. The V end lost 10 bases, the J end lost 0 bases, and 12 bases lay between the germline ends. Germline CDR1 and CDR2: MNHEY and SVGAGI. The CDR3 DNA follows: TGTGCCACAACAGGGATATTGAACACTGAAGCTTTCTTT. As protein: CATTGILNTEAFF.

The rearrangement links TRBV20-1 to TRBJ2-1, with D unresolved. Per the germline V gene, CDR1 is DFQATT and CDR2 is SNEGSKA (reference sequence). The CDR3 length is 12 residues. V was clipped by 3 bases and J by 7 bases, with 10 bases between them. CDR3: CSASPQANEQFF. The CDR3 DNA reads TGCAGTGCTAGTCCCCAGGCGAATGAGCAGTTCTTC.

In this sample, this clone turned up once. The chain has TRBV12-5 and TRBJ1-2, with 7 bases lining up with TRBD1. CDR1 and CDR2 (germline): LGHNT, FRNRAP. The length of the CDR3 is 14 residues. With 1 base clipped from V and 4 bases from J, the junction kept 3 bases outside the gene matches. The CDR3 DNA reads TGTGCTAGTGGTTTGGGGGGACAGTCCTATGGCTACACCTTC. Amino acids: CASGLGGQSYGYTF.